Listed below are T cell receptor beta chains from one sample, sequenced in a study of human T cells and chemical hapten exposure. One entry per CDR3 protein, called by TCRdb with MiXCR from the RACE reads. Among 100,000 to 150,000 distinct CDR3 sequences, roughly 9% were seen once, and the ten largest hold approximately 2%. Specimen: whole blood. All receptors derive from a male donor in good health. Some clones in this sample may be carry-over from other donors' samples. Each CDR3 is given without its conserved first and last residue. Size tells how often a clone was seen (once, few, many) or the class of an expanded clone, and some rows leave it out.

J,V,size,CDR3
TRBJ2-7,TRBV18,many,ASGTTGLEQY
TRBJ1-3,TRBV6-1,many,ASSAGPGGAGNTIY
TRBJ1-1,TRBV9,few,ASRPILGNTEAF
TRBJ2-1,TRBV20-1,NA,SARDPIAGESYNEQF
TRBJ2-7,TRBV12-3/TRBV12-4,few,ASTDRGRGYEQY
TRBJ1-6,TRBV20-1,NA,SASTWAGASNSPLH
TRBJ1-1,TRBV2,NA,ASRGTGDF
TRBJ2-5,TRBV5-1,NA,ASRWTLQETQY
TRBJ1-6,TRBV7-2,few,ASSLGQGGNSPLH
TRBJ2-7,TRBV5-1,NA,ASSWVAGTYEQY
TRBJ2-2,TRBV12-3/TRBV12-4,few,ASSLGLGKTGELF
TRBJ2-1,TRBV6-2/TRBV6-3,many,ASSFGGGYNEQF
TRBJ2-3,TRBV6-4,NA,ASSRTSGGTDTQY
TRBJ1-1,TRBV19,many,ASRQAAKNTEAF
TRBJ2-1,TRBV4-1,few,ASSQGEPYNEQF
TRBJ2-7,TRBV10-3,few,AISPRTGAGVEQY
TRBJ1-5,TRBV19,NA,ASSMHSNNQPQH
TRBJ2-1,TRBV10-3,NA,AISRDNEQF
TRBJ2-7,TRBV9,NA,ASSVAWDPHEQY
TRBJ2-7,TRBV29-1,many,SVVTSGQGWVEQY
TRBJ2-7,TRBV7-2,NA,ASSSGLTIYEQY
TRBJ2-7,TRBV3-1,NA,TSSQDGTGLYEQY
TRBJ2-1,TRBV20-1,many,SAYPTSGRGNEQF
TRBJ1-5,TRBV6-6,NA,ASTGQGSNQPQH
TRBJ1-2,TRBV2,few,ASSGAGTGENGYT
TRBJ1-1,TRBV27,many,ASSPGMNTEAF
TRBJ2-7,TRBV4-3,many,ASSQERDRVEGEQY